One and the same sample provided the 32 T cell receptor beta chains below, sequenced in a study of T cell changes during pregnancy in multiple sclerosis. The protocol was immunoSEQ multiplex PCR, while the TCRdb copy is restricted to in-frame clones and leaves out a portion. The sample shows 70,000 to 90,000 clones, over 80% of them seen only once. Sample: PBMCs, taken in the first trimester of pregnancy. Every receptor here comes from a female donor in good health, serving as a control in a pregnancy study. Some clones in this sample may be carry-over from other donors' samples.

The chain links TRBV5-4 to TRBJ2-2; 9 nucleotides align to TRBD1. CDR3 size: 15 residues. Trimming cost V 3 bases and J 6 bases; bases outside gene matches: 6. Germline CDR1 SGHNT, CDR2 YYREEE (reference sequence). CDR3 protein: CASSSGQGYSGELFF. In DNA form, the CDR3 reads TGTGCCAGCAGCTCCGGACAGGGGTACTCCGGGGAGCTGTTTTTT. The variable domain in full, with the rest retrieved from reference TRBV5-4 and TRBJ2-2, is ETGVTQSPTHLIKTRGQQVTLRCSSQSGHNTVSWYQQALGQGPQFIFQYYREEENGRGNFPPRFSGLQFPNYSSELNVNALELDDSALYLCASSSGQGYSGELFFGEGSRLTVL.

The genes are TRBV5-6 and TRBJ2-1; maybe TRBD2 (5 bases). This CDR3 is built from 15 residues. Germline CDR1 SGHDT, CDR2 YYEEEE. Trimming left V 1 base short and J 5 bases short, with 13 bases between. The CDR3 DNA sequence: TGTGCCAGCAGCTTGCGGGGTAGAAGGGACAATGAGCAGTTCTTC. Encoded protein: CASSLRGRRDNEQFF.

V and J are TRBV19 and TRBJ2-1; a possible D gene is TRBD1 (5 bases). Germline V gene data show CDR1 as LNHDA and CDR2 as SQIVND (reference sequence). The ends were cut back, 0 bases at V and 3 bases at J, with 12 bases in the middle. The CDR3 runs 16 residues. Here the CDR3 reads CASSIEGRTFYNEQFF. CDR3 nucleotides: TGTGCCAGTAGTATAGAGGGGCGGACGTTCTACAATGAGCAGTTCTTC.

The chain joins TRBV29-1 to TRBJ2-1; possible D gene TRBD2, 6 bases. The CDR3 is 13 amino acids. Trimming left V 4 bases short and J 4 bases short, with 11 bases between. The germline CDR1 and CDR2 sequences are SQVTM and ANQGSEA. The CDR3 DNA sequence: TGCAGCGTTGGCCAGGGAGGATACAATGAGCAGTTCTTC. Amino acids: CSVGQGGYNEQFF.

The CDR3 loop is CASSVGRGSYNEQFF. The CDR3 nucleotides read TGTGCCAGCAGCGTAGGACGGGGATCCTACAATGAGCAGTTCTTC. This sequence joins TRBV9 and TRBJ2-1; TRBD2 might be the D (5 bases). CDR3 length equals 15 residues. Between the trimmed V and J ends, which lost 0 bases and 1 base, there was a span of 8 bases. Germline CDR1 and CDR2: SGDLS and YYNGEE.

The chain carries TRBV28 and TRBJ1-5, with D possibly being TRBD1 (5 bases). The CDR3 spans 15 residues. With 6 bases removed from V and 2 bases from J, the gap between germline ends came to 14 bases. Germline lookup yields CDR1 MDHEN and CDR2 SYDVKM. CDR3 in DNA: TGTGCCAGCAGAACGGCGGGGCAGGGCAATCAGCCCCAGCATTTT. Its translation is CASRTAGQGNQPQHF.

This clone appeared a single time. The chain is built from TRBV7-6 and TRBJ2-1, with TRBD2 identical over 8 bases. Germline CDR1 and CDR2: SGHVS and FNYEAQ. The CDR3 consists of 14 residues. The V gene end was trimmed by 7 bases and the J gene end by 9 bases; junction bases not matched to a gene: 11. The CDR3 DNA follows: TGTGCCAGCACCGTACTAGCGGCCGGGGTTGAGCAGTTCTTC. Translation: CASTVLAAGVEQFF.

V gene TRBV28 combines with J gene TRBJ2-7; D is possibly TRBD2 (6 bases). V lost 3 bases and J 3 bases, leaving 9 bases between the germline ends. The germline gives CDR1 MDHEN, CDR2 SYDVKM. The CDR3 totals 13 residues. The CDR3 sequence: CASSLEGIYEQYF. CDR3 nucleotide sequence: TGTGCCAGCAGTTTGGAGGGGATCTACGAGCAGTACTTC.

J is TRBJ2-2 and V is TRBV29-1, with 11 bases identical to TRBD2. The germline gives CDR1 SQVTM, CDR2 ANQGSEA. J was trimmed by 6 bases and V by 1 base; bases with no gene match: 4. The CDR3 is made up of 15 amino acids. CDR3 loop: CSVEVAGGPPGELFF. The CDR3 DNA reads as TGCAGCGTTGAAGTAGCGGGAGGGCCCCCCGGGGAGCTGTTTTTT.

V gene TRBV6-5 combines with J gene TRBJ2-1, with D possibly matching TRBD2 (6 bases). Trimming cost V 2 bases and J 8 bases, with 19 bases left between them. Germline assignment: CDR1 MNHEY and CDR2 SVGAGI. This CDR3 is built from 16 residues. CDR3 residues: CASSYPRSTGAYEQFF. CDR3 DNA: TGTGCCAGCAGTTACCCCCGGTCTACGGGAGCCTATGAGCAGTTCTTC.

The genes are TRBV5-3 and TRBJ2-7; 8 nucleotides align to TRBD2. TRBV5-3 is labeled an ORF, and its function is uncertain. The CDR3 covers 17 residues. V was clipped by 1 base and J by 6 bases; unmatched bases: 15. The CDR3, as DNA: TGTGCCAGAAGCTTGAGGGTTTACCGGGAGGGCCCCTCCGAGCAGTACTTC. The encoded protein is CARSLRVYREGPSEQYF.

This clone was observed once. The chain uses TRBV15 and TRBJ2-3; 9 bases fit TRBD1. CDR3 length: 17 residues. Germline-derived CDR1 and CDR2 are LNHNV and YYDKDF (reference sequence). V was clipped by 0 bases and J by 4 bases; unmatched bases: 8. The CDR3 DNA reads TGTGCCACCAGCAGAGAGTACCCGGGACAGGGATCAGATACGCAGTATTTT. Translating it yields CATSREYPGQGSDTQYF.

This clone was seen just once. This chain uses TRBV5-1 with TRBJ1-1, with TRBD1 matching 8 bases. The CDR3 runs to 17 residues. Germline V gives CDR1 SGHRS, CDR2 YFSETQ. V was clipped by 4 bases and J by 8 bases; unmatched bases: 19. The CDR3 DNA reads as TGCGCCAGCAGCCCCGTTGGACAGGGTCGGTTTCTTCACGAAGCTTTCTTT. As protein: CASSPVGQGRFLHEAFF.

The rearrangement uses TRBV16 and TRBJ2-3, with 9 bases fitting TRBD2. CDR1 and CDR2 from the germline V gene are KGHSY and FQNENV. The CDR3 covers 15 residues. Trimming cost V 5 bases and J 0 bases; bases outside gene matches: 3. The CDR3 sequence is CASSFTSGSTDTQYF. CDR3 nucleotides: TGTGCCAGCAGCTTTACTAGCGGGAGCACAGATACGCAGTATTTT. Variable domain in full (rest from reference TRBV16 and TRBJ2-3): GEEVAQTPKHLVRGEGQKAKLYCAPIKGHSYVFWYQQVLKNEFKFLISFQNENVFDETGMPKERFSAKCLPNSPCSLEIQATKLEDSAVYFCASSFTSGSTDTQYFGPGTRLTVL.

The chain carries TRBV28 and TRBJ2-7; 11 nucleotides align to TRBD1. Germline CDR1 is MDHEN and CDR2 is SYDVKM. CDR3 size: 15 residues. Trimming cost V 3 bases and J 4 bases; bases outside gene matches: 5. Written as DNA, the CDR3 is TGTGCCAGCAGTTTCCCTGGACAGGGGGCTTACGAGCAGTACTTC. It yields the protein CASSFPGQGAYEQYF.

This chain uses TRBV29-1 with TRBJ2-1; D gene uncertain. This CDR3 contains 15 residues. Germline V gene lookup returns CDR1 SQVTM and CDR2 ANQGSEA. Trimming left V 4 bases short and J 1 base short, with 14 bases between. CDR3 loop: CSVVPMVGSYNEQFF. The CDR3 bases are TGCAGCGTTGTCCCAATGGTCGGGTCCTACAATGAGCAGTTCTTC.

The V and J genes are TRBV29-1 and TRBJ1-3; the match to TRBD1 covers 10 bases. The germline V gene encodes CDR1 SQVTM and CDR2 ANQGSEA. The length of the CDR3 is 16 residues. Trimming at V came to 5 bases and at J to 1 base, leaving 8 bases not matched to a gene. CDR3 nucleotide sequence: TGCAGCGTTCGGGGACAGGGGTCGTTTTCTGGAAACACCATATATTTT. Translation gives CSVRGQGSFSGNTIYF.

For the CDR3, the DNA is TGTGCCAGCAGCAAAAAAATGAACAACACAACTAATGAAAAACTGTTTTTT. As protein: CASSKKMNNTTNEKLFF. The chain uses TRBV21-1 and TRBJ1-4; the tabulated D call, TRBD1, remains unverified against the DNA. TRBV21-1 is noted as a pseudogene. The CDR3 sequence is 17 residues long.

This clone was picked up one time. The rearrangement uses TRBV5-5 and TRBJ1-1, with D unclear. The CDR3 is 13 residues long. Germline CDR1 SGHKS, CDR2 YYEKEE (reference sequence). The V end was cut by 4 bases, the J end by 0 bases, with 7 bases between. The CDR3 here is CASSQIMNTEAFF. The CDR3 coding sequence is TGTGCCAGCAGCCAGATTATGAACACTGAAGCTTTCTTT.

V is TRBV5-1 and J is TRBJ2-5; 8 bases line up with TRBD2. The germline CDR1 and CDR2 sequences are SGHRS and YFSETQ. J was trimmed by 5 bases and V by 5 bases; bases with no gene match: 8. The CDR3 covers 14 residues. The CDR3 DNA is TGCGCCAGCAGAAAAGCGGGAGTGGATGAGACCCAGTACTTC. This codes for CASRKAGVDETQYF.

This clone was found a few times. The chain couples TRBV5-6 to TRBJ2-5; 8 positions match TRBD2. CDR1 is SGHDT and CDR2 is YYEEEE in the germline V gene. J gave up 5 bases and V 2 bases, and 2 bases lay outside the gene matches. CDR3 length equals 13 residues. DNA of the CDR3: TGTGCCAGCAGCTTATCGGGGGGGGAGACCCAGTACTTC. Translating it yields CASSLSGGETQYF.

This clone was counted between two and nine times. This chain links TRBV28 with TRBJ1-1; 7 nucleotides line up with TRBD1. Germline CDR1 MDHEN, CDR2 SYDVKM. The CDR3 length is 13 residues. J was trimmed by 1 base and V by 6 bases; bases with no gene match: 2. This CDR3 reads CASSRQGNTEAFF. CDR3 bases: TGTGCCAGCAGCCGACAGGGGAACACTGAAGCTTTCTTT.

This CDR3 is CASSPQRGDSGANVLTF. CDR3 nucleotides: TGTGCCAGCTCACCCCAGCGGGGGGACTCTGGGGCCAACGTCCTGACTTTC. The V call is TRBV18, the J call TRBJ2-6, with TRBD2 matching over 9 bases. Germline V lookup: CDR1 KGHSH, CDR2 LQKENI. The CDR3 consists of 17 residues. J gave up 0 bases and V 3 bases, and 3 bases lay outside the gene matches.

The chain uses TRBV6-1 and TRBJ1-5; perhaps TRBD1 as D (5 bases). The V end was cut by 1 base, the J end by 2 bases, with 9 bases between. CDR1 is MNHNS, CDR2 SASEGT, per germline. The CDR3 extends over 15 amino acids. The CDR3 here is CASSEGIGGNQPQHF. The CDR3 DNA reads TGTGCCAGCAGTGAAGGGATAGGGGGCAATCAGCCCCAGCATTTT.

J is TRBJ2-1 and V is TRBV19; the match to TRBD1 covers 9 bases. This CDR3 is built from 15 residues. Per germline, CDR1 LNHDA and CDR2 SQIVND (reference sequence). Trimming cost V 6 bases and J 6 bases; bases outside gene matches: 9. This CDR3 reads CASRGDRDRANEQFF. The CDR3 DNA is TGTGCCAGTAGGGGGGACCGGGACAGGGCCAATGAGCAGTTCTTC.

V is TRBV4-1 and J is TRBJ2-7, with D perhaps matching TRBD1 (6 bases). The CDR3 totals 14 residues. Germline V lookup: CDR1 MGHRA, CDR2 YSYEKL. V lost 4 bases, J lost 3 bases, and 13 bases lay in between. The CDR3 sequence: CASSLRGGHYEQYF. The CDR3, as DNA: TGCGCCAGCAGCCTCCGTGGGGGCCACTACGAGCAGTACTTC.

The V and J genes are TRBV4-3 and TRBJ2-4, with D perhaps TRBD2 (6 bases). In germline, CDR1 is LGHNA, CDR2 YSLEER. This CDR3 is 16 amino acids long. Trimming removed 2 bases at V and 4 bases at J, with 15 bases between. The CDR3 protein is CASSQSARRDKNIQYF. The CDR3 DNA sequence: TGCGCCAGCAGCCAATCGGCGCGGCGGGATAAAAACATTCAGTACTTC.

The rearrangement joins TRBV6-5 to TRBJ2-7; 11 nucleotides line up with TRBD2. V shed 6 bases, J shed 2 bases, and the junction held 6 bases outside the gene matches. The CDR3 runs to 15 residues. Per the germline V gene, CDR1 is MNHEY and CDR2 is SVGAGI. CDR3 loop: CASRLSGGGTYEQYF. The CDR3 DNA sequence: TGTGCCAGCAGACTTAGCGGGGGGGGGACCTACGAGCAGTACTTC.

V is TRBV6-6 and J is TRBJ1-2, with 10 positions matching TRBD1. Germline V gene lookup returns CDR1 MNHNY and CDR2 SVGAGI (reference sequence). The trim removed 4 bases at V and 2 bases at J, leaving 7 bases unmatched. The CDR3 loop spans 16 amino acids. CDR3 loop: CASSSYGTGANYGYTF. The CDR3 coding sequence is TGTGCCAGCAGTTCCTACGGGACAGGGGCCAACTATGGCTACACCTTC.

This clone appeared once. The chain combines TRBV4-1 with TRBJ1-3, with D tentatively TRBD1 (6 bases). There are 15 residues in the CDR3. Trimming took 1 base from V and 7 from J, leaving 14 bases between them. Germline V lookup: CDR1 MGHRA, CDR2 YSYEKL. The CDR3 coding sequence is TGCGCCAGCAGCCAAGTTGCACAGGGCGGCAACACCATATATTTT. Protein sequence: CASSQVAQGGNTIYF.

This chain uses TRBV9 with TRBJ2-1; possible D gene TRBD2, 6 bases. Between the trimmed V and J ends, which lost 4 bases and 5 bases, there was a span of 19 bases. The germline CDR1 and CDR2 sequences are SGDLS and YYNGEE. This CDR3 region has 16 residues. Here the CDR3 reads CASSPYGGPAHNEQFF. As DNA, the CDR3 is TGTGCCAGCAGCCCATACGGAGGGCCGGCACACAATGAGCAGTTCTTC.

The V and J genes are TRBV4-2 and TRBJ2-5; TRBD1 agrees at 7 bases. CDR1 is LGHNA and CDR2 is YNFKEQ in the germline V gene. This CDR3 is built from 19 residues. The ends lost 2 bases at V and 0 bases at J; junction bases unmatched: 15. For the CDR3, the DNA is TGTGCCAGCAGCCAAATGATCTCGAGGGACAGAGGGTACCAAGAGACCCAGTACTTC. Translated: CASSQMISRDRGYQETQYF.